This T cell receptor beta chain was profiled in a study of beta chain features in type 1 diabetes. Notes on the study in general: Type 1 diabetes patients showed a moderate but significant shortening of TCRB CDR3s in all four CD4+ subsets.

This clone was counted only a few times. Antigen specificity is unknown. Blood was collected once per donor into heparin, averaging approximately 110 mL. J lost 8 bases, V lost 5 bases, and 8 bases had no gene match. The germline V gene has CDR1 SGHAT and CDR2 FQNNGV. The CDR3 spans 16 residues. The isolated RNA, all of it, was reverse transcribed, so expressed TCRB transcripts were what got sequenced. TCRdb's copy holds only in-frame clones and misses some; the assay was immunoSEQ multiplex PCR. This sample has 310,000 or so clones, with about a tenth found just once. The sequenced material came from central memory CD4+ T cells from blood. The genes are TRBV11-2 and TRBJ2-1, with 14 bases lining up with TRBD2. The source of this sequence is a man younger than 45 with type 1 diabetes. The CDR3 region is CASSPTSGGVSDEQFF. The CDR3 coding sequence is TGTGCCAGCAGCCCGACTAGCGGGGGGGTAAGTGATGAGCAGTTCTTC.